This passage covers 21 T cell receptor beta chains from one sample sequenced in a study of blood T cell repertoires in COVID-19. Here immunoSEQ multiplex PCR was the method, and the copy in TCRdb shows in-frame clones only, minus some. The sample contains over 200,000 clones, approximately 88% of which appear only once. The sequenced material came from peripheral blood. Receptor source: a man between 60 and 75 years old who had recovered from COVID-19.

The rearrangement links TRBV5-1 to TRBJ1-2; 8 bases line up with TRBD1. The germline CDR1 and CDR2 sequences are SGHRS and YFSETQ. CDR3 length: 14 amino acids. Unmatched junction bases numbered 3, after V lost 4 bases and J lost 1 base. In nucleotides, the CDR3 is TGCGCCAGCAGCCCTACAGGGGGTAACTATGGCTACACCTTC. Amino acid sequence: CASSPTGGNYGYTF.

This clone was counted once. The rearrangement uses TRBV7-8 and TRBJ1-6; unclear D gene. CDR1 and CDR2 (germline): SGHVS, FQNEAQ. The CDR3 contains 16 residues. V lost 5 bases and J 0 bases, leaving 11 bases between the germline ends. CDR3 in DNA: TGTGCCAGCAGCATCGGTGGTCGCTCCTATAATTCACCCCTCCACTTT. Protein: CASSIGGRSYNSPLHF.

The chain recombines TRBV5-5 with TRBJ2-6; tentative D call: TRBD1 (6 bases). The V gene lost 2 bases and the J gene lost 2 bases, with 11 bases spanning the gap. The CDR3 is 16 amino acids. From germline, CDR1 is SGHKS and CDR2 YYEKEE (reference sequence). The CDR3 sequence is CASSLSGVAGANVLTF. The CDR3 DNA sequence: TGTGCCAGCAGCTTATCAGGGGTGGCTGGGGCCAACGTCCTGACTTTC.

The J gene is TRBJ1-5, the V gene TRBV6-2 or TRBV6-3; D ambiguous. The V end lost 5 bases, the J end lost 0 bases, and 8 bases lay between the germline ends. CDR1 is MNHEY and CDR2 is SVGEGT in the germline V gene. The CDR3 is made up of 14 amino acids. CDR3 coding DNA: TGTGCCAGCAGTCCATACTATAGCAATCAGCCCCAGCATTTT. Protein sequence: CASSPYYSNQPQHF.

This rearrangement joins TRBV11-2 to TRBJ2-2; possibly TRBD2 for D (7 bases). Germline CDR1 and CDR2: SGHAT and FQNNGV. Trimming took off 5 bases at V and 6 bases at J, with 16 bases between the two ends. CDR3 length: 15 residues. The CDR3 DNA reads TGTGCCAGCAGCCGGGCGGGGGCGCCCCCCGGGGAGCTGTTTTTT. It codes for CASSRAGAPPGELFF.

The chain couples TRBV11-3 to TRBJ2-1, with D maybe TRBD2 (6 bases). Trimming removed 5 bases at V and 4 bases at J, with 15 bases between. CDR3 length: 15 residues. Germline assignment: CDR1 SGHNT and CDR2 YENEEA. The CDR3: CASSTGVNVYNEQFF. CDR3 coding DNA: TGTGCCAGCAGCACGGGGGTCAACGTTTACAATGAGCAGTTCTTC.

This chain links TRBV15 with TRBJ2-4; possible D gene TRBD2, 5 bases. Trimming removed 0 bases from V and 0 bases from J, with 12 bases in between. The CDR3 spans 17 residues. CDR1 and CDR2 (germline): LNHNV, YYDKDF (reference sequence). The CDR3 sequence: CATSRDFGIIAKNIQYF. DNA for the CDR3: TGTGCCACCAGCAGAGATTTCGGGATAATAGCCAAAAACATTCAGTACTTC.

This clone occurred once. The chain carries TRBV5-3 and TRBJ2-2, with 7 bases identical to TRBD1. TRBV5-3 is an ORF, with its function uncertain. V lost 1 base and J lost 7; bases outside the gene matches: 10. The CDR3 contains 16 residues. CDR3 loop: CARSLNAGGIDGELFF. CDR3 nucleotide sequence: TGTGCCAGAAGCTTGAATGCAGGGGGAATTGACGGGGAGCTGTTTTTT.

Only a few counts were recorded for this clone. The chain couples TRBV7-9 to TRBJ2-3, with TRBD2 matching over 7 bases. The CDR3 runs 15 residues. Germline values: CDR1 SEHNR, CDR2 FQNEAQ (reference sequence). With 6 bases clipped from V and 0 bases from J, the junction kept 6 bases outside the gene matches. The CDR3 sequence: CASRTGRGSTDTQYF. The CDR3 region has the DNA TGTGCCAGCAGGACGGGGCGGGGGAGCACAGATACGCAGTATTTT.

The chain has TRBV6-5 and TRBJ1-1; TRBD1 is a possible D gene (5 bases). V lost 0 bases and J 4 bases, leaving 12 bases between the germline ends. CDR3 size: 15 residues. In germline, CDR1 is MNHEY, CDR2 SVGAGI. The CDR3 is CASSYSEQGFTEAFF. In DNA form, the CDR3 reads TGTGCCAGCAGTTACTCCGAGCAGGGCTTCACTGAAGCTTTCTTT.

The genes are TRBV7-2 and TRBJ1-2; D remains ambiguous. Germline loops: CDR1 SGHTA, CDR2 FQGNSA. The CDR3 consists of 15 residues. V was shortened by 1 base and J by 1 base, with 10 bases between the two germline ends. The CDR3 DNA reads TGTGCCAGCAGCTTAGGCTCCGGGGTTAACTATGGCTACACCTTC. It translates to CASSLGSGVNYGYTF. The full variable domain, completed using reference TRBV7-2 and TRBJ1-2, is GAGVSQSPSNKVTEKGKDVELRCDPISGHTALYWYRQSLGQGLEFLIYFQGNSAPDKSGLPSDRFSAERTGGSVSTLTIQRTQQEDSAVYLCASSLGSGVNYGYTFGSGTRLTVV.

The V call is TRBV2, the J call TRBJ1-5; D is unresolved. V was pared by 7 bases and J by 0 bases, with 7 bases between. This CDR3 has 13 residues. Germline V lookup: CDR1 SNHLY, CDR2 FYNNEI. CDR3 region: CASNQVSNQPQHF. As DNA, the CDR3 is TGTGCCAGCAACCAGGTTAGCAATCAGCCCCAGCATTTT.

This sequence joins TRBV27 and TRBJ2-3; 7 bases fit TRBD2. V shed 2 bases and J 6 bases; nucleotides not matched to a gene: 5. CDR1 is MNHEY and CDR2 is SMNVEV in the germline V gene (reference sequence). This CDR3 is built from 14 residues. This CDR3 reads CASSLAAGVDTQYF. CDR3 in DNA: TGTGCCAGCAGTTTAGCGGCGGGGGTGGATACGCAGTATTTT.

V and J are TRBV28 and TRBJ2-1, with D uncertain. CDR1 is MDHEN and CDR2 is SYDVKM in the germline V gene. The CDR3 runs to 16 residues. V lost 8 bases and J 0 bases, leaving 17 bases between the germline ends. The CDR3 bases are TGTGCCAGCTCGTCATCTAGAAAAGTCTCCTACAATGAGCAGTTCTTC. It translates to CASSSSRKVSYNEQFF.

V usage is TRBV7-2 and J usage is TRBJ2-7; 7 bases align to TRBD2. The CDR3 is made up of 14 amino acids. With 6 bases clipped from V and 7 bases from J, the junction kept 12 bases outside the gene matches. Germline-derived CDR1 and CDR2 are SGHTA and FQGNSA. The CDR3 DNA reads TGTGCCAGCAGTTCAGGACTAGTTCAAGGGGAGCAGTACTTC. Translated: CASSSGLVQGEQYF.

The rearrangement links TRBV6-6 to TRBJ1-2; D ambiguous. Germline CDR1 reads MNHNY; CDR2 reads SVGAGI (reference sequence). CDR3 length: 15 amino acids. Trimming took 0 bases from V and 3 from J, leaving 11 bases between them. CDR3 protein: CASSYSRLPDYGYTF. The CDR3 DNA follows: TGTGCCAGCAGTTACTCGAGGTTACCGGACTATGGCTACACCTTC.

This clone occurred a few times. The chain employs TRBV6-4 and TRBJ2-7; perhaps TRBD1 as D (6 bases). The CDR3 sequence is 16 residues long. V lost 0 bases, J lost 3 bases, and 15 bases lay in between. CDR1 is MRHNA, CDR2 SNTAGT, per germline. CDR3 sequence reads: CASSDSKTGILYEQYF. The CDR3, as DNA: TGTGCCAGCAGTGACTCCAAAACAGGGATCCTCTACGAGCAGTACTTC.

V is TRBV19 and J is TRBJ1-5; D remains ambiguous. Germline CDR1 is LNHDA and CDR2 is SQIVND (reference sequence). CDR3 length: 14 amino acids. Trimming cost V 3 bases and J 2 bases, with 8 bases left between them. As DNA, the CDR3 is TGTGCCAGTAGTATCACCGTAGGCAATCAGCCCCAGCATTTT. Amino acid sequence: CASSITVGNQPQHF.

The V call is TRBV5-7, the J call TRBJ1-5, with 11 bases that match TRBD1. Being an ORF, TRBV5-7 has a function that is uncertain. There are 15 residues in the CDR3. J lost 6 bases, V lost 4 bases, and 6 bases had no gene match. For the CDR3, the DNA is TGTGCCAGCAGCCCCCGGGACAGGGGGTTTCAGCCCCAGCATTTT. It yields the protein CASSPRDRGFQPQHF.

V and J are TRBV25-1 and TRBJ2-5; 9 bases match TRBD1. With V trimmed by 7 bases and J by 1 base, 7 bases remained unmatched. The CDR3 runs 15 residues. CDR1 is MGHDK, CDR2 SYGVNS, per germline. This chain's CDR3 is CASKGDRVFQETQYF. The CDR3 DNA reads TGTGCCAGCAAAGGGGACAGGGTCTTCCAAGAGACCCAGTACTTC.

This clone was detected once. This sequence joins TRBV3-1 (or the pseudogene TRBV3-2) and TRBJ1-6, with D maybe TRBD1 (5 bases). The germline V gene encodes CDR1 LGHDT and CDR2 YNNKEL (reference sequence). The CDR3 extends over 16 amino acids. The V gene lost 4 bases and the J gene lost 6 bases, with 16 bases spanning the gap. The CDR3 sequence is CASSLLLGGINSPLHF. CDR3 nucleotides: TGTGCCAGCAGCCTCCTATTGGGGGGGATTAATTCACCCCTCCACTTT.